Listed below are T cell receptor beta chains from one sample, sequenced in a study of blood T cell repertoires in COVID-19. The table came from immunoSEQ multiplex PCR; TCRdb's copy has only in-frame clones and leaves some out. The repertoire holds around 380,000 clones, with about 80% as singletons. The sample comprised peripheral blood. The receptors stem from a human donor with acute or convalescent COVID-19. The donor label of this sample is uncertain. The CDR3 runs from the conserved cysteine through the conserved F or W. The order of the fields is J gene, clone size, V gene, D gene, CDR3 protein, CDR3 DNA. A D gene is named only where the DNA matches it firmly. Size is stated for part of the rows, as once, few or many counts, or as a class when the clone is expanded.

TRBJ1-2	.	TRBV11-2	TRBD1	CASSPPSRTGLYGYTF	TGTGCCAGCAGCCCTCCATCTAGGACAGGCCTCTATGGCTACACCTTC
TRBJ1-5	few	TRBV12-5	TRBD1	CASGRNRGTQHF	TGTGCTAGTGGTCGTAACAGGGGAACCCAGCATTTT
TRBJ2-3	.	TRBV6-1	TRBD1	CASRDRAYTDTQYF	TGTGCCAGCAGAGACAGGGCCTACACAGATACGCAGTATTTT
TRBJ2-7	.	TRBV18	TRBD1	CASSPGTGTDYEQYF	TGTGCCAGCTCACCAGGGACCGGGACAGACTACGAGCAGTACTTC
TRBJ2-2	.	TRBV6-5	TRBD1	CATNGQGHPTGELFF	TGTGCCACCAACGGACAGGGACATCCCACCGGGGAGCTGTTTTTT
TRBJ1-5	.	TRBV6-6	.	CASSYSTAAQPQHF	TGTGCCAGCAGTTACTCTACGGCAGCGCAGCCCCAGCATTTT
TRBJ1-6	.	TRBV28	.	CASSTAPVLASPLHF	TGTGCCAGCAGTACAGCTCCCGTACTAGCTTCACCCCTCCACTTT
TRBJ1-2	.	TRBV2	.	CASSDRGTLRGYTF	TGTGCCAGCAGTGATCGCGGGACTCTGAGGGGCTACACCTTC
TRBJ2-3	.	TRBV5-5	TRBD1	CASSLVPGQGPDTQYF	TGTGCCAGCAGCTTGGTTCCGGGACAGGGACCAGATACGCAGTATTTT
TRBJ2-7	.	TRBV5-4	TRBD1	CASSRTGQDEQYF	TGTGCCAGCAGCCGGACAGGGCAAGACGAGCAGTACTTC
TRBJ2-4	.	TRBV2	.	CASSGGALSDIQYF	TGTGCCAGCAGTGGAGGCGCCCTTTCTGACATTCAGTACTTC
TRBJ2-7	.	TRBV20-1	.	CSASPGQLAYEQYF	TGCAGTGCTAGTCCAGGGCAGTTGGCCTACGAGCAGTACTTC
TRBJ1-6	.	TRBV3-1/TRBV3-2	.	CASSPTGLNSPLHF	TGTGCCAGCAGCCCAACAGGGTTGAATTCACCCCTCCACTTT
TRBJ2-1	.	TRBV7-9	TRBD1	CASSPTGVRGNEQFF	TGTGCCAGCAGCCCAACAGGGGTCCGGGGAAATGAGCAGTTCTTC
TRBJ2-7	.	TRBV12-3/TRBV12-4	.	CASSSTGSYEQYF	TGTGCCAGCAGTTCAACAGGGTCCTACGAGCAGTACTTC
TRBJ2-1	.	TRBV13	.	CASSLGTTAGSEQFF	TGTGCCAGCAGCTTAGGCACAACCGCAGGTAGTGAGCAGTTCTTC
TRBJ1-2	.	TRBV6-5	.	CASSYDNSNYGYTF	TGTGCCAGCAGCTACGACAACTCAAACTATGGCTACACCTTC
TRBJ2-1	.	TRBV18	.	CASSPRQGRFF	TGTGCCAGCTCACCACGGCAGGGTAGGTTCTTC
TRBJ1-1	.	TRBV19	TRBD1	CASSIGDRGSEAFF	TGTGCCAGTAGTATAGGGGACAGGGGTTCTGAAGCTTTCTTT
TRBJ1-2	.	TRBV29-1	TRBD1	CSVKPGQSGEF	TGCAGCGTAAAACCGGGACAGTCGGGGGAATTC
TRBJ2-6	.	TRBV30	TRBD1	CACSRDRLSGANVLTF	TGTGCCTGTAGTAGGGACAGGCTCTCTGGGGCCAACGTCCTGACTTTC
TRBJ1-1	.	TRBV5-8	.	CASSLWGSSVTEAFF	TGTGCCAGCAGCCTATGGGGCAGTTCGGTCACTGAAGCTTTCTTT
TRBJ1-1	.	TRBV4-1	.	CASSQASSLGRQGYNTEAFF	TGCGCCAGCAGCCAAGCCAGTAGCTTGGGCCGGCAGGGGTATAATACTGAAGCTTTCTTT